Shown below are 30 T cell receptor beta chains from a single sample sequenced in a study of PD-1 blockade in classical Hodgkin lymphoma. Some clones are missing from TCRdb's copy, which holds only in-frame ones; the method was immunoSEQ multiplex PCR. The sample lists 26,000 or so clones, around 72% occurring once. Time point specified: cycle 4 day 1 (C4D1), after 6 weeks of nivolumab. Each patient experienced a relapse that followed autologous stem cell transplantation, and brentuximab vedotin exposure varied. The sequenced sample was peripheral blood mononuclear cells (PBMCs), obtained before the fourth cycle of nivolumab. The receptors derive from a human donor with classical Hodgkin lymphoma.

This sequence joins TRBV4-3 and TRBJ1-2, with D tentatively TRBD1 (5 bases). This CDR3 has 15 residues. V was trimmed by 0 bases and J by 4 bases, leaving 12 bases between them. Per the germline V gene, CDR1 is LGHNA and CDR2 is YSLEER. The CDR3 spells CASSQDLEGPYGYTF. The CDR3 DNA sequence: TGCGCCAGCAGCCAAGATTTGGAGGGGCCCTATGGCTACACCTTC.

V usage is TRBV28 and J usage is TRBJ2-2; D is perhaps TRBD2 (6 bases). CDR1 is MDHEN, CDR2 SYDVKM, per germline. Trimming took 3 bases from V and 3 from J, leaving 23 bases between them. This CDR3 spans 19 amino acids. CDR3: CASSFVPLVGPGDTGELFF. The DNA of the CDR3 is TGTGCCAGCAGTTTCGTCCCCCTAGTGGGGCCGGGGGACACCGGGGAGCTGTTTTTT.

This clone was seen a few times. The rearrangement uses TRBV7-9 and TRBJ1-3; the D is unclear. The germline V and J ends were trimmed by 3 bases and 8 bases, with 11 bases remaining between them. This CDR3 has 13 amino acids. Germline-derived CDR1 and CDR2 are SEHNR and FQNEAQ (reference sequence). CDR3 nucleotide sequence: TGTGCCAGCAGCTTCTCGGGAGGAGACACCATATATTTT. It is translated as CASSFSGGDTIYF.

J is TRBJ1-5 and V is TRBV4-1; no reliable D call. CDR3 size: 15 residues. CDR1 and CDR2 from the germline V gene are MGHRA and YSYEKL. V dropped 4 bases and J dropped 2 bases, with 12 bases sitting between them. DNA for the CDR3: TGCGCCAGCAGCCGCCTCGGGTTTGGCAATCAGCCCCAGCATTTT. Encoded protein: CASSRLGFGNQPQHF.

The V and J genes are TRBV30 and TRBJ2-3; 9 positions match TRBD1. Germline lookup yields CDR1 GTSNPN and CDR2 SVGIG (reference sequence). There are 15 residues in the CDR3. V dropped 4 bases and J dropped 1; count of bases not matched to a gene: 6. CDR3 loop: CAWTLGTGRTDTQYF. The CDR3 nucleotides are TGTGCCTGGACCCTGGGGACAGGGCGCACAGATACGCAGTATTTT. The entire variable domain, with the rest obtained from reference TRBV30 and TRBJ2-3, is as follows: SQTIHQWPATLVQPVGSPLSLECTVEGTSNPNLYWYRQAAGRGLQLLFYSVGIGQISSEVPQNLSASRPQDRQFILSSKKLLLSDSGFYLCAWTLGTGRTDTQYFGPGTRLTVL.

The V gene is TRBV9, the J gene TRBJ2-7; D may be TRBD2 (6 bases). V lost 1 base and J lost 0, with 14 bases in between. From germline, CDR1 is SGDLS and CDR2 YYNGEE. CDR3 size: 16 residues. The chain's CDR3 is CASSVKAGGSSYEQYF. For the CDR3, the DNA is TGTGCCAGCAGCGTAAAGGCCGGGGGAAGCTCCTACGAGCAGTACTTC.

The chain links TRBV6-5 to TRBJ2-5; D gene ambiguous. Trimming shortened V by 0 bases and J by 1 base, and 6 bases separated the two germline ends. The germline V gene has CDR1 MNHEY and CDR2 SVGAGI. The CDR3 is 14 residues long. The CDR3 reads CASSYSQTQETQYF. The CDR3 DNA reads as TGTGCCAGCAGTTACTCACAGACCCAAGAGACCCAGTACTTC.

The V and J genes are TRBV27 and TRBJ2-5; perhaps TRBD1 as D (6 bases). The CDR3 is 16 residues long. The germline V gene has CDR1 MNHEY and CDR2 SMNVEV (reference sequence). The ends were cut back, 3 bases at V and 2 bases at J, with 16 bases in the middle. The CDR3 is CASSFLGGRPQETQYF. The CDR3 DNA reads as TGTGCCAGCAGTTTCCTTGGGGGCAGGCCTCAAGAGACCCAGTACTTC.

J is TRBJ1-3 and V is TRBV7-2, with 7 bases fitting TRBD1. V lost 3 bases to trimming and J lost 4 bases; unmatched junction nucleotides: 0. This CDR3 comprises 13 residues. Germline V gene data show CDR1 as SGHTA and CDR2 as FQGNSA. This chain's CDR3 is CASSLGQGNTIYF. The CDR3 DNA follows: TGTGCCAGCAGCTTGGGACAGGGAAACACCATATATTTT.

The chain recombines TRBV18 with TRBJ2-1; tentatively, D is TRBD2 (7 bases). V was shortened by 0 bases and J by 0 bases, with 15 bases between the two germline ends. Germline V gene sequence: CDR1 KGHSH, CDR2 LQKENI. The CDR3 length is 18 residues. The CDR3 region is CASSPPSGGGSSYNEQFF. CDR3 DNA: TGTGCCAGCTCACCACCATCCGGGGGCGGGAGCTCCTACAATGAGCAGTTCTTC.

This clone came up a few times. The chain uses TRBV7-2 and TRBJ2-1; possibly TRBD2 for D (6 bases). The V and J ends lost 6 bases and 1 base respectively, with 13 bases between them. The CDR3 is 15 residues long. Germline lookup yields CDR1 SGHTA and CDR2 FQGNSA. CDR3: CASSPGSGSYNEQFF. The CDR3 coding sequence is TGTGCCAGCAGTCCCGGGAGTGGATCCTACAATGAGCAGTTCTTC.

This clone was observed a handful of times. The chain joins TRBV14 to TRBJ2-2, with D unclear. CDR3 length: 13 amino acids. Germline V gene lookup returns CDR1 SGHDN and CDR2 FVKESK. V was pared by 2 bases and J by 6 bases, with 7 bases between. CDR3 amino acids: CASSQFLAGELFF. DNA of the CDR3: TGTGCCAGCAGCCAATTTCTAGCCGGGGAGCTGTTTTTT.

The V gene is TRBV4-3, the J gene TRBJ1-5, with no clear D. This CDR3 spans 17 amino acids. Trimming stripped 0 bases from V and 0 bases from J, with 12 bases between. The germline gives CDR1 LGHNA, CDR2 YSLEER. The CDR3 sequence: CASSQDFPPYSNQPQHF. Here the CDR3 DNA reads TGCGCCAGCAGCCAAGATTTCCCCCCCTATAGCAATCAGCCCCAGCATTTT.

The gene calls are TRBV19 and TRBJ2-3; D is perhaps TRBD2 (5 bases). This CDR3 region has 14 residues. The germline V and J ends were trimmed by 4 bases and 3 bases, with 11 bases remaining between them. Germline CDR1 and CDR2: LNHDA and SQIVND (reference sequence). CDR3 amino acids: CASSSRRQTDTQYF. CDR3 nucleotides: TGTGCCAGTAGTAGCAGGAGGCAGACAGATACGCAGTATTTT.

The rearrangement links TRBV6-4 to TRBJ2-2, with 11 bases matching TRBD2. The CDR3 extends over 21 amino acids. Germline V lookup: CDR1 MRHNA, CDR2 SNTAGT. The V gene end was trimmed by 0 bases and the J gene end by 5 bases; junction bases not matched to a gene: 17. The chain's CDR3 is CASSDSTPRLAGYYLTGELFF. DNA of the CDR3: TGTGCCAGCAGTGACTCCACCCCGAGACTAGCGGGGTACTATCTAACCGGGGAGCTGTTTTTT.

The rearrangement joins TRBV28 to TRBJ2-4; D is undetermined. This CDR3 is built from 16 residues. Germline V lookup: CDR1 MDHEN, CDR2 SYDVKM. V was shortened by 5 bases and J by 0 bases, with 14 bases between the two germline ends. The CDR3, as DNA: TGTGCCAGCAGTACACCCCCGGTGCTAGCCAAAAACATTCAGTACTTC. Protein sequence: CASSTPPVLAKNIQYF.

The J gene is TRBJ1-4, the V gene TRBV6-5, with 9 bases fitting TRBD1. The CDR3 sequence is 15 residues long. CDR1 is MNHEY, CDR2 SVGAGI, per germline. The V segment lost 4 bases and the J segment 8 bases; nucleotides outside the gene matches: 8. This CDR3 reads CASSSTGGEGEKLFF. In nucleotides, the CDR3 is TGTGCCAGCAGTTCCACAGGGGGCGAGGGGGAAAAACTGTTTTTT.

The chain recombines TRBV29-1 with TRBJ1-1; D may be TRBD1 (6 bases). The germline gives CDR1 SQVTM, CDR2 ANQGSEA. The CDR3 contains 12 residues. V dropped 6 bases and J dropped 4 bases, with 12 bases sitting between them. In nucleotides, the CDR3 is TGCAGCGTACGCAGGGGCATCACTGAAGCTTTCTTT. This codes for CSVRRGITEAFF.

This clone was counted between two and nine times. V gene TRBV19 combines with J gene TRBJ2-3; weak D call: TRBD1 (8 bases). The germline CDR1 and CDR2 sequences are LNHDA and SQIVND (reference sequence). Trimming stripped 6 bases from V and 4 bases from J, with 23 bases between. CDR3 length: 17 amino acids. This CDR3 is CASSNPQGAGAADTQYF. CDR3 DNA: TGTGCCAGTAGCAACCCCCAGGGGGCGGGAGCCGCAGATACGCAGTATTTT.

The gene calls are TRBV7-2 and TRBJ2-3, with a possible D match to TRBD1 (5 bases). This CDR3 region has 15 residues. Looked up from germline, CDR1 is SGHTA and CDR2 is FQGNSA. V gave up 2 bases and J gave up 5 bases, with 14 bases separating them. CDR3: CASSLTRAIIDTQYF. CDR3 coding DNA: TGTGCCAGCAGCTTAACCAGGGCAATTATAGATACGCAGTATTTT. Looking up the rest from reference TRBV7-2 and TRBJ2-3 gives the full variable domain: GAGVSQSPSNKVTEKGKDVELRCDPISGHTALYWYRQSLGQGLEFLIYFQGNSAPDKSGLPSDRFSAERTGGSVSTLTIQRTQQEDSAVYLCASSLTRAIIDTQYFGPGTRLTVL.

The chain combines TRBV2 with TRBJ2-7; D gene unclear. The CDR3 covers 12 residues. The V gene's germline CDR1 is SNHLY and CDR2 FYNNEI. V dropped 6 bases and J dropped 0 bases, with 6 bases sitting between them. CDR3 in amino acids: CASRQNSYEQYF. CDR3 bases: TGTGCCAGCAGACAGAACTCCTACGAGCAGTACTTC.

The chain combines TRBV7-2 with TRBJ2-6, with D perhaps TRBD1 (5 bases). Trimming took 0 bases from V and 0 from J, leaving 9 bases between them. CDR1 is SGHTA, CDR2 FQGNSA, per germline. The CDR3 has 17 residues. This CDR3 is CASSLAGLSSGANVLTF. DNA of the CDR3: TGTGCCAGCAGCTTAGCGGGGCTAAGCTCTGGGGCCAACGTCCTGACTTTC.

CDR3 nucleotides: TGTGCCAGCAGCTCCCAAAACACTGAAGCTTTCTTT. Translating it yields CASSSQNTEAFF. The chain carries TRBV13 and TRBJ1-1; D gene ambiguous. The V and J ends lost 4 bases and 2 bases respectively, with 5 bases between them. The CDR3 has 12 amino acids. Germline assignment: CDR1 PRHDT and CDR2 FYEKMQ (reference sequence). Full variable domain (missing parts from reference TRBV13 and TRBJ1-1): AAGVIQSPRHLIKEKRETATLKCYPIPRHDTVYWYQQGPGQDPQFLISFYEKMQSDKGSIPDRFSAQQFSDYHSELNMSSLELGDSALYFCASSSQNTEAFFGQGTRLTVV.

This clone occurred a few times. The chain is built from TRBV7-8 and TRBJ2-1; 7 bases fit TRBD2. CDR3 length: 14 amino acids. The germline CDR1 and CDR2 sequences are SGHVS and FQNEAQ. Unmatched junction bases numbered 7, after V lost 1 base and J lost 10 bases. The CDR3 loop is CASSLDPSGTEQFF. Written as DNA, the CDR3 is TGTGCCAGCAGCTTAGACCCCAGCGGGACCGAGCAGTTCTTC.

This sequence joins TRBV5-1 and TRBJ1-1; maybe TRBD1 (5 bases). The germline CDR1 and CDR2 sequences are SGHRS and YFSETQ. The germline V and J ends were trimmed by 0 bases and 2 bases, with 11 bases remaining between them. The CDR3 loop spans 15 amino acids. CDR3 region: CASSLGARGNTEAFF. As DNA, the CDR3 is TGCGCCAGCAGCTTGGGTGCAAGGGGTAACACTGAAGCTTTCTTT.

This clone was counted only a few times. J is TRBJ1-2 and V is TRBV30; 8 bases map to TRBD1. V dropped 7 bases and J dropped 4; count of bases not matched to a gene: 2. Per germline, CDR1 GTSNPN and CDR2 SVGIG (reference sequence). The CDR3 consists of 11 residues. CDR3 coding DNA: TGTGCCTACAGGGGGAGCTATGGCTACACCTTC. Protein: CAYRGSYGYTF.

The rearrangement uses TRBV7-2 and TRBJ1-3, with TRBD1 matching over 7 bases. The junction had 2 bases not matched to a gene; V was cut back by 1 base and J by 2 bases. The CDR3 totals 15 residues. CDR1 SGHTA and CDR2 FQGNSA come from the germline V gene. CDR3 DNA sequence: TGTGCCAGCAGCTTAGTAGGGGGCGCTGGAAACACCATATATTTT. Protein: CASSLVGGAGNTIYF.

The chain has TRBV6-5 and TRBJ1-1; 7 positions match TRBD1. The CDR3 runs 14 residues. Trimming removed 6 bases from V and 3 bases from J; junction bases left unmatched: 7. Germline V gene data show CDR1 as MNHEY and CDR2 as SVGAGI. The CDR3 loop is CASRTGTADTEAFF. The CDR3 DNA follows: TGTGCCAGCAGAACCGGGACAGCGGACACTGAAGCTTTCTTT.

The chain couples TRBV10-3 to TRBJ2-2; perhaps TRBD1 as D (5 bases). CDR1 is ENHRY, CDR2 SYGVKD, per germline. V was clipped by 5 bases and J by 7 bases, with 8 bases between them. The CDR3 totals 12 residues. CDR3 nucleotides: TGTGCCATCAGTCAGGGTGGCGGGGAGCTGTTTTTT. Translated, it gives CAISQGGGELFF.

The chain employs TRBV28 and TRBJ2-5; 11 positions agree with TRBD1. Germline V CDR1 and CDR2: MDHEN, SYDVKM. The CDR3 is 15 amino acids. The V segment lost 6 bases and the J segment 5 bases; nucleotides outside the gene matches: 8. The CDR3 sequence: CASRDWTGGKETQYF. CDR3 nucleotide sequence: TGTGCCAGCAGAGATTGGACAGGGGGCAAGGAGACCCAGTACTTC.